The 29 T cell receptor beta chains below were found in one sample sequenced in a study of T cell responses to AZD1222 COVID-19 vaccine (dated by TCRdb to the early 2020s). The time point tag for this specimen amounts to: baseline before first vaccination. The method behind the library was the immunoSEQ multiplex PCR assay. TCRdb provides this immuneACCESS table in a form limited to in-frame rearrangements. Some clones are lacking; in checked studies, under half of them reflect an unresolved V gene, and why the rest are absent is not known. Here the sample has 130,000 or so clones; about 88% occur a single time. The top ten hold around 30% of the sample. The sequenced sample was peripheral blood, obtained on day 0 of AZD1222 vaccination. These receptors were taken from an adult in good health.

The chain couples TRBV9 to TRBJ2-4; the D gene is possibly TRBD1 (5 bases). The V gene lost 0 bases and the J gene lost 3 bases, with 13 bases spanning the gap. Germline CDR1 reads SGDLS; CDR2 reads YYNGEE. The CDR3 loop spans 16 amino acids. The chain's CDR3 is CASSVVKGLIKNIQYF. The CDR3 DNA follows: TGTGCCAGCAGCGTAGTGAAGGGGTTGATCAAAAACATTCAGTACTTC.

V usage is TRBV30 and J usage is TRBJ2-1; 9 bases line up with TRBD2. V shed 2 bases and J 4 bases; nucleotides not matched to a gene: 9. The CDR3 is made up of 16 amino acids. CDR1 and CDR2 (germline): GTSNPN, SVGIG (reference sequence). CDR3 coding DNA: TGTGCCTGGAGTTATTCCCTAGCGGGGCTATACAATGAGCAGTTCTTC. This encodes CAWSYSLAGLYNEQFF.

This rearrangement joins TRBV4-1 to TRBJ1-4; D possibly corresponds to TRBD1 (6 bases). Trimming left V 1 base short and J 12 bases short, with 18 bases between. CDR3 length: 15 amino acids. Germline CDR1 and CDR2: MGHRA and YSYEKL. In DNA form, the CDR3 reads TGCGCCAGCAGCCAAGCCCCCACAGGGTTGTTCGAACTGTTTTTT. Protein: CASSQAPTGLFELFF.

The V call is TRBV7-2, the J call TRBJ2-3; no clear D gene. Germline CDR1 SGHTA, CDR2 FQGNSA. V lost 3 bases and J 0 bases, leaving 10 bases between the germline ends. CDR3 size: 15 residues. This chain's CDR3 is CASSFQATSTDTQYF. CDR3 sequence (DNA): TGTGCCAGCAGCTTTCAGGCGACTAGCACAGATACGCAGTATTTT.

J is TRBJ2-7 and V is TRBV5-1; a possible D gene is TRBD2 (6 bases). CDR3 length: 16 amino acids. Trimming pared 4 bases from V and 3 bases from J, leaving 20 bases between. CDR1 and CDR2 (germline): SGHRS, YFSETQ. CDR3 loop: CASSLGVGDSFYEQYF. The CDR3 DNA sequence: TGCGCCAGCAGCCTCGGCGTGGGGGACTCCTTCTACGAGCAGTACTTC.

Here the CDR3 reads CASSTLGSGNTIYF. CDR3 sequence (DNA): TGTGCCAGTAGTACCCTCGGGTCTGGAAACACCATATATTTT. This chain uses TRBV19 with TRBJ1-3; D is unresolved. The CDR3 loop spans 14 amino acids. The V end lost 4 bases, the J end lost 1 base, and 8 bases lay between the germline ends. Germline assignment: CDR1 LNHDA and CDR2 SQIVND (reference sequence).

The J gene is TRBJ1-3, the V gene TRBV2; D is possibly TRBD1 (5 bases). The CDR3 sequence is 12 residues long. Trimming took 6 bases from V and 11 from J, leaving 14 bases between them. Germline V CDR1 and CDR2: SNHLY, FYNNEI. In nucleotides, the CDR3 is TGTGCCAGCAGGAGCAGGGAAGTTGCCATATATTTT. Protein sequence: CASRSREVAIYF.

The CDR3 here is CATKLQGGNGEQFF. The CDR3 coding sequence is TGTGCCACCAAACTACAGGGGGGGAACGGTGAGCAGTTCTTC. The rearrangement joins TRBV2 to TRBJ2-1; weak D call: TRBD1 (8 bases). CDR1 and CDR2 (germline): SNHLY, FYNNEI. The CDR3 is 14 residues long. V lost 10 bases and J lost 9, with 22 bases in between.

This sequence joins TRBV21-1 and TRBJ1-1. TRBV21-1 is noted as a pseudogene. The CDR3 has 13 residues. CDR3 loop: CASSVTGPHVVFF. In nucleotides, the CDR3 is TGTGCCAGCAGCGTCACCGGGCCACATGTCGTTTTCTTT.

V gene TRBV30 combines with J gene TRBJ1-6; D possibly corresponds to TRBD1 (5 bases). Per the germline V gene, CDR1 is GTSNPN and CDR2 is SVGIG (reference sequence). The ends were cut back, 2 bases at V and 4 bases at J, with 15 bases in the middle. CDR3 length: 16 amino acids. CDR3 sequence: CAWSPRGSTYNSPLHF. The DNA of the CDR3 is TGTGCCTGGAGTCCCCGGGGCAGTACATATAATTCACCCCTCCACTTT.

The sample holds one count of this clone. The J gene is TRBJ1-6, the V gene TRBV29-1, with D unclear. CDR1 and CDR2 (germline): SQVTM, ANQGSEA. This CDR3 contains 13 residues. Trimming left V 7 bases short and J 9 bases short, with 16 bases between. The CDR3 region is CSATAGSGSPLHF. CDR3 bases: TGCAGCGCCACTGCCGGTTCGGGTTCACCCCTCCACTTT.

The chain links TRBV2 to TRBJ2-2; 11 bases match TRBD1. The length of the CDR3 is 15 residues. The germline gives CDR1 SNHLY, CDR2 FYNNEI. Losses at the gene ends were 6 bases for V and 5 bases for J; bases not matched to a gene: 5. DNA of the CDR3: TGTGCCAGCAGCAAGGGACAGGGGGGGACCGGGGAGCTGTTTTTT. Its protein is CASSKGQGGTGELFF.

V is TRBV9 and J is TRBJ2-7, with 10 bases that match TRBD1. The CDR3 length is 19 residues. V lost 4 bases, J lost 2 bases, and 18 bases stayed unmatched. The germline CDR1 and CDR2 sequences are SGDLS and YYNGEE. The CDR3 loop reads CASSLNSGTGDGTTYEQYF. In DNA form, the CDR3 reads TGTGCCAGCAGCCTTAACTCCGGGACAGGGGACGGTACTACCTACGAGCAGTACTTC.

As concerns this clone: At the DNA level, this CDR3 is encoded by other sequences in the same sample as well. This chain links TRBV19 with TRBJ1-5; TRBD1 matches at 8 bases. With 5 bases clipped from V and 6 bases from J, the junction kept 3 bases outside the gene matches. The CDR3 length is 13 residues. The germline gives CDR1 LNHDA, CDR2 SQIVND (reference sequence). The CDR3: CASSPGGGQPQHF. For the CDR3, the DNA is TGTGCCAGTAGTCCAGGGGGCGGTCAGCCCCAGCATTTT.

The J gene is TRBJ2-7, the V gene TRBV3-1 (or the pseudogene TRBV3-2), with 8 bases aligning to TRBD2. V lost 3 bases to trimming and J lost 7 bases; unmatched junction nucleotides: 8. The CDR3 totals 14 residues. CDR1 LGHDT and CDR2 YNNKEL come from the germline V gene (reference sequence). The CDR3 region has the DNA TGTGCCAGCAGCCATACAGGCGGGGGGCGGGAGCAGTACTTC. It yields the protein CASSHTGGGREQYF.

The chain uses TRBV5-1 and TRBJ2-5; 7 bases match TRBD2. The CDR3 spans 16 residues. The trim removed 4 bases at V and 2 bases at J, leaving 11 bases unmatched. CDR1 is SGHRS and CDR2 is YFSETQ in the germline V gene. This CDR3 reads CASSPRTSLKQETQYF. The CDR3 DNA reads as TGCGCCAGCAGCCCCCGGACTAGTCTAAAACAAGAGACCCAGTACTTC.

The chain is built from TRBV9 and TRBJ2-1; 8 bases map to TRBD1. The germline gives CDR1 SGDLS, CDR2 YYNGEE. The V segment lost 4 bases and the J segment 3 bases; nucleotides outside the gene matches: 3. The CDR3 covers 14 residues. The CDR3 DNA sequence: TGTGCCAGCAGCAACGGACAGGGCTACAATGAGCAGTTCTTC. This encodes CASSNGQGYNEQFF.

This chain links TRBV11-3 with TRBJ1-1; D not certain. The CDR3 has 13 amino acids. Germline V gives CDR1 SGHNT, CDR2 YENEEA. Trimming removed 5 bases at V and 1 base at J, with 8 bases between. The chain's CDR3 is CASSEKGNTEAFF. For the CDR3, the DNA is TGTGCCAGCAGCGAGAAGGGGAACACTGAAGCTTTCTTT.

This clone was found a few times. This sequence joins TRBV6-1 and TRBJ2-7; 10 nucleotides align to TRBD1. The germline gives CDR1 MNHNS, CDR2 SASEGT. The CDR3 spans 15 residues. Unmatched junction bases numbered 3, after V lost 2 bases and J lost 2 bases. CDR3 coding DNA: TGTGCCAGCAGTGAATGGGGGACAGGGGCCTACGAGCAGTACTTC. This gives the protein CASSEWGTGAYEQYF.

The chain links TRBV2 to TRBJ2-7; D might be TRBD1 (7 bases). Trimming took 6 bases from V and 0 from J, leaving 12 bases between them. This CDR3 has 14 amino acids. Germline CDR1 reads SNHLY; CDR2 reads FYNNEI. The CDR3 spells CASRRDRASYEQYF. The DNA of the CDR3 is TGTGCCAGCAGGCGGGACAGAGCCTCCTACGAGCAGTACTTC.

The V call is TRBV7-9, the J call TRBJ1-1; D remains unclear. Germline V gene data show CDR1 as SEHNR and CDR2 as FQNEAQ (reference sequence). This CDR3 is built from 14 residues. Trimming cost V 3 bases and J 0 bases, with 8 bases left between them. CDR3: CASSLGGLNTEAFF. For the CDR3, the DNA is TGTGCCAGCAGCTTGGGAGGGCTGAACACTGAAGCTTTCTTT.

The chain is built from TRBV5-1 and TRBJ2-3; 7 nucleotides agree with TRBD1. The CDR3 is made up of 15 amino acids. Unmatched junction bases numbered 7, after V lost 4 bases and J lost 2 bases. Per germline, CDR1 SGHRS and CDR2 YFSETQ. The CDR3 sequence: CASSPGTVSTDTQYF. CDR3 DNA sequence: TGCGCCAGCAGCCCAGGGACAGTTTCCACAGATACGCAGTATTTT.

This clone was seen only once. The CDR3 DNA reads as TGTGCCAGCAGCCAGCCGACAGGATCGAACACTGAAGCTTTCTTT. Translated, it gives CASSQPTGSNTEAFF. The chain is built from TRBV7-3 and TRBJ1-1, with D maybe TRBD1 (6 bases). The V end was cut by 5 bases, the J end by 1 base, with 14 bases between. Germline V lookup: CDR1 SGHTA, CDR2 FQGTGA. CDR3 length: 15 amino acids.

The chain uses TRBV19 and TRBJ1-5; 7 nucleotides agree with TRBD1. V shed 4 bases, J shed 1 base, and the junction held 4 bases outside the gene matches. CDR3 length: 15 residues. CDR1 and CDR2 (germline): LNHDA, SQIVND (reference sequence). CDR3 DNA sequence: TGTGCCAGTAGTACTGGGACAGTCAGCAATCAGCCCCAGCATTTT. It encodes CASSTGTVSNQPQHF.

DNA of the CDR3: TGCGCCAGCAGCTTGGGACTAGCGGGAGGAGGTGAGCAGTTCTTC. It translates to CASSLGLAGGGEQFF. This chain uses TRBV5-1 with TRBJ2-1; 13 bases fit TRBD2. CDR3 length: 15 amino acids. Germline CDR1 SGHRS, CDR2 YFSETQ. V lost 0 bases and J lost 9; bases outside the gene matches: 3.

The chain combines TRBV2 with TRBJ2-1, with 14 bases lining up with TRBD2. The CDR3 totals 17 residues. The ends lost 7 bases at V and 0 bases at J; junction bases unmatched: 5. Germline V gives CDR1 SNHLY, CDR2 FYNNEI. CDR3 coding DNA: TGTGCCAGCACCCGGACTAGCGGGAGGAGCTCCTACAATGAGCAGTTCTTC. This encodes CASTRTSGRSSYNEQFF.

Only one count was recorded for this clone. CDR3 bases: TGTGCCAGCAGCTTACGACAAGATAGCACTGAAGCTTTCTTT. Residues: CASSLRQDSTEAFF. The chain combines TRBV7-8 with TRBJ1-1; D uncertain. CDR1 and CDR2 from the germline V gene are SGHVS and FQNEAQ. V lost 2 bases and J 4 bases, leaving 11 bases between the germline ends. This CDR3 is 14 amino acids long.

V usage is TRBV7-3 and J usage is TRBJ1-1; weak D call: TRBD1 (5 bases). This CDR3 comprises 14 residues. Germline V gene sequence: CDR1 SGHTA, CDR2 FQGTGA. The V and J ends lost 7 bases and 0 bases respectively, with 12 bases between them. The CDR3 region has the DNA TGTGCCAGCAAGAAGACAGATTTGAACACTGAAGCTTTCTTT. This translates into CASKKTDLNTEAFF.

This chain uses TRBV18 with TRBJ2-3; TRBD2 matches 7 bases. The CDR3 is 18 amino acids. Trimming took 6 bases from V and 2 from J; bases not matched to a gene: 17. Germline CDR1 and CDR2: KGHSH and LQKENI. CDR3 coding DNA: TGTGCCAGCTCCCTGGCGGCTAGCGGAGGGAGGTACACAGATACGCAGTATTTT. This translates into CASSLAASGGRYTDTQYF.